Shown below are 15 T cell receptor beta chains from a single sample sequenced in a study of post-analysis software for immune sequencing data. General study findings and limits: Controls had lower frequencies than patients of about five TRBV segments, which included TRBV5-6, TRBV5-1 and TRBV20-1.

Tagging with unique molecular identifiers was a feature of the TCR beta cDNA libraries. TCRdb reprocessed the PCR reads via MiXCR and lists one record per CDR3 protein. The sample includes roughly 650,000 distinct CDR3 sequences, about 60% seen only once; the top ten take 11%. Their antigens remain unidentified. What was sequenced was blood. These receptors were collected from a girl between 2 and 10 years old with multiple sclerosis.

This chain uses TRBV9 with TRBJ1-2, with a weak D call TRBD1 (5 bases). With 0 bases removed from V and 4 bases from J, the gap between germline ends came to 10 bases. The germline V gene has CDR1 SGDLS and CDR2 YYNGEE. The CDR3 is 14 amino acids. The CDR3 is CASSVAPGIYGYTF. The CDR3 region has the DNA TGTGCCAGCAGCGTAGCCCCAGGGATCTATGGCTACACCTTC. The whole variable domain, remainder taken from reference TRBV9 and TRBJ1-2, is DSGVTQTPKHLITATGQRVTLRCSPRSGDLSVYWYQQSLDQGLQFLIQYYNGEERAKGNILERFSAQQFPDLHSELNLSSLELGDSALYFCASSVAPGIYGYTFGSGTRLTVV.

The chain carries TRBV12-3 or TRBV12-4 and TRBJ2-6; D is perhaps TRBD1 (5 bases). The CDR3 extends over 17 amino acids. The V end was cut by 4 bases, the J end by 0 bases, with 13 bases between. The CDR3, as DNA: TGTGCCAGCAGTTGGGGCAGGCCCCCCTCTGGGGCCAACGTCCTGACTTTC. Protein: CASSWGRPPSGANVLTF.

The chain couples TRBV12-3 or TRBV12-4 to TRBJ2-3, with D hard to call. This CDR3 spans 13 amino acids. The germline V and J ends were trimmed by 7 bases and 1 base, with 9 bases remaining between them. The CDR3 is CASTRSGTDTQYF. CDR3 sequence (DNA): TGTGCCAGCACTCGGAGTGGCACAGATACGCAGTATTTT.

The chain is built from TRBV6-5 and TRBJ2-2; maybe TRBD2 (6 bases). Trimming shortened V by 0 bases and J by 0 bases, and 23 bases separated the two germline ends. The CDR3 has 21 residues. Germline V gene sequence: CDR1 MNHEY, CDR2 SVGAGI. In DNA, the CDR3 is TGTGCCAGCAGTTACTCAATCCTCCTAGGAGGGAGGTCCGCGAACACCGGGGAGCTGTTTTTT. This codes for CASSYSILLGGRSANTGELFF.

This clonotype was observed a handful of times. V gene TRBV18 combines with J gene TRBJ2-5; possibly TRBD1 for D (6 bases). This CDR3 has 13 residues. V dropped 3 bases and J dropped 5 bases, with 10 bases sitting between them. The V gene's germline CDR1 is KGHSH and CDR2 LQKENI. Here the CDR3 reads CASSPGGAETQYF. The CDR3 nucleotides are TGTGCCAGCTCACCTGGGGGCGCGGAGACCCAGTACTTC. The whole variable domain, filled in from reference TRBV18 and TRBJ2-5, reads NAGVMQNPRHLVRRRGQEARLRCSPMKGHSHVYWYRQLPEEGLKFMVYLQKENIIDESGMPKERFSAEFPKEGPSILRIQQVVRGDSAAYFCASSPGGAETQYFGPGTRLLVL.

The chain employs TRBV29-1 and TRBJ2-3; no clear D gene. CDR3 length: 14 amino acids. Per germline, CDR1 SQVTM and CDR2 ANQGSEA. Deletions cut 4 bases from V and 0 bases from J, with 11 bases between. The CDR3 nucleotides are TGCAGCGTTGGTACATCCAAGAGCACAGATACGCAGTATTTT. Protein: CSVGTSKSTDTQYF.

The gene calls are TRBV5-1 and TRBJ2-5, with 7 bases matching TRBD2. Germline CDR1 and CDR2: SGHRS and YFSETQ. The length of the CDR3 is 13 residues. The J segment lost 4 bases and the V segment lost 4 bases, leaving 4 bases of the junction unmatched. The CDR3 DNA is TGCGCCAGCAGCCGACTAGCCGGAGAGACCCAGTACTTC. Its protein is CASSRLAGETQYF.

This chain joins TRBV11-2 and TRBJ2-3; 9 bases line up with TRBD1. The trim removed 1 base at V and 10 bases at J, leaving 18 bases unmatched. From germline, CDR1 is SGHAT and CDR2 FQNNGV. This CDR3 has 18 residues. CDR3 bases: TGTGCCAGCAGCTTAGGGTCGGGCGGGACAGGGTCCCTGGTGGCGCAGTATTTT. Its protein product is CASSLGSGGTGSLVAQYF.

In DNA form, the CDR3 reads TGCGCCAGCAGCTCCTTACTAGCGGGCGGACAAGAGACCCAGTACTTC. It specifies CASSSLLAGGQETQYF. The chain couples TRBV5-1 to TRBJ2-5; TRBD2 matches 9 bases. The CDR3 extends over 16 amino acids. V lost 3 bases to trimming and J lost 2 bases; unmatched junction nucleotides: 8. CDR1 and CDR2 (germline): SGHRS, YFSETQ.

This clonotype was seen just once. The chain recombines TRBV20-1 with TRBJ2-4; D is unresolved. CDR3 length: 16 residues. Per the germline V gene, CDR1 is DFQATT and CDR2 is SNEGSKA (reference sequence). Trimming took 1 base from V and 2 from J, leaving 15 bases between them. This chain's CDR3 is CSARGTEPGSKNIQYF. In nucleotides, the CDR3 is TGCAGTGCTAGAGGAACAGAACCTGGGTCCAAAAACATTCAGTACTTC.

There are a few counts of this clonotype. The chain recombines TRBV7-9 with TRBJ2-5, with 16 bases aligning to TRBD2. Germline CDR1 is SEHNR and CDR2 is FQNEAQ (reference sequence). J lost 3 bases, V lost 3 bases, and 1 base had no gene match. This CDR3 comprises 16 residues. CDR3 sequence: CASSFGTSGGEETQYF. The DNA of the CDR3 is TGTGCCAGCAGCTTTGGGACTAGCGGGGGGGAAGAGACCCAGTACTTC.

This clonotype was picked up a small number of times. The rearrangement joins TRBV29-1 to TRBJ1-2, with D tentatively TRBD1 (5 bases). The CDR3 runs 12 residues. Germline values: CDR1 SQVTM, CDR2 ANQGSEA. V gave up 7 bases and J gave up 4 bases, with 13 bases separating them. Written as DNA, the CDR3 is TGCAGCGCCGGGGACGGATTCTATGGCTACACCTTC. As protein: CSAGDGFYGYTF.

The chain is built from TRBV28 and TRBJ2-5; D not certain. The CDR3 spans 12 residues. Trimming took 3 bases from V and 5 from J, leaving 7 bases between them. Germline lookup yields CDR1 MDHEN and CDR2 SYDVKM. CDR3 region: CASSLSMETQYF. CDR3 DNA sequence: TGTGCCAGCAGTTTGAGTATGGAGACCCAGTACTTC.

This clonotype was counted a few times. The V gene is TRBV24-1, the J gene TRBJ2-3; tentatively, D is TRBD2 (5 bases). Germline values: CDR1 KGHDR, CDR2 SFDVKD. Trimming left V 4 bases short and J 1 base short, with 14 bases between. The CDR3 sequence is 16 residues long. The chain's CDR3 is CATSEASSRGTDTQYF. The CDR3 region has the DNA TGTGCCACCAGTGAAGCTAGCTCCCGGGGCACAGATACGCAGTATTTT.

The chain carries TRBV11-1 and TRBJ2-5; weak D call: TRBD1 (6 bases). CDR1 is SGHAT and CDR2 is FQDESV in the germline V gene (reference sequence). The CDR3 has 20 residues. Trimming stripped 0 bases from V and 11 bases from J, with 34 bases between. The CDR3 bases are TGTGCCAGCAGCTTAGCGCTTGGGGAAACAGGGTTTGGATACTACAGTGAGCAGTACTTC. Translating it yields CASSLALGETGFGYYSEQYF.